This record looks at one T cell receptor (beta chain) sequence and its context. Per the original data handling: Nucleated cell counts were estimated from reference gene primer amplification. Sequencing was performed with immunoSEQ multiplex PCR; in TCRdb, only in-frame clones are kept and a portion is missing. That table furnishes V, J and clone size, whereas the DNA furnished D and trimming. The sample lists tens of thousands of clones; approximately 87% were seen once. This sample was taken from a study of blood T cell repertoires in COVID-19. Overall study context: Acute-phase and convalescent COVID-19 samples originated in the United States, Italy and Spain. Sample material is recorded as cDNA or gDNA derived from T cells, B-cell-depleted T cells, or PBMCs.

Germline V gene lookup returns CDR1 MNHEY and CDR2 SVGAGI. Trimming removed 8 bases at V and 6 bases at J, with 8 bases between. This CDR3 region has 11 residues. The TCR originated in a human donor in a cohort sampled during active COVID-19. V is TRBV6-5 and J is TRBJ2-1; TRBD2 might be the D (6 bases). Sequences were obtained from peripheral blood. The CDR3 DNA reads TGTGCCAGCTGGAGGGGCAATGAGCAGTTCTTC. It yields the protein CASWRGNEQFF.